The rows below give T cell receptor beta chains drawn from one sample of a study of blood T cells in healthy people across ages. TCRdb re-called the 5' RACE reads through MiXCR, storing one row per CDR3 protein. This sample has 700,000 to 850,000 distinct CDR3 sequences; 35% to 40% occur once, and the top ten carry roughly 13%. What was sequenced was blood. These receptors all come from a man younger than 35 in good health. Each CDR3 is given with its conserved first and last residue. The order of the fields is D gene, J gene, V gene, clone size, CDR3 DNA, CDR3 protein. The D gene is left open where the match is weak. The size field is filled for only some rows; it gives once, few, many or a size class.

d_gene: TRBD1; j_gene: TRBJ1-4; v_gene: TRBV25-1; abundance: NA; CDR3nt: TGTGCCAGCAGTGAGGGACAGGGTGGTGAAAAACTGTTTTTT; CDR3aa: CASSEGQGGEKLFF
d_gene: NA; j_gene: TRBJ2-1; v_gene: TRBV12-5; abundance: NA; CDR3nt: TGTGCTAGTGGTTTTGGGACAACCACATACAATGAGCAGTTCTTC; CDR3aa: CASGFGTTTYNEQFF
d_gene: TRBD1; j_gene: TRBJ1-2; v_gene: TRBV3-1; abundance: NA; CDR3nt: TGTGCCAGCAGCCAAGCTCCGACAGGGGACGAGGGCTACACCTTC; CDR3aa: CASSQAPTGDEGYTF
d_gene: NA; j_gene: TRBJ2-7; v_gene: TRBV6-2/TRBV6-3; abundance: NA; CDR3nt: TGTGCCAGCGCGACAGGAAGCTCCTACAATGAGCAGTACTTC; CDR3aa: CASATGSSYNEQYF
d_gene: NA; j_gene: TRBJ2-6; v_gene: TRBV7-8; abundance: few; CDR3nt: TGTGCCAGCAGCTTTCGGTTAGGAAACTCTGGGGCCAACGTCCTGACTTTC; CDR3aa: CASSFRLGNSGANVLTF
d_gene: TRBD1; j_gene: TRBJ1-1; v_gene: TRBV20-1; abundance: NA; CDR3nt: TGCAGTGCTAGAGGGACAGGGGGCAGGGACACTGAAGCTTTCTTT; CDR3aa: CSARGTGGRDTEAFF
d_gene: TRBD1; j_gene: TRBJ2-7; v_gene: TRBV5-4; abundance: NA; CDR3nt: TGTGCCAGCAGCTTGGGGGGACAGGGGTTCAATGAGCAGTACTTC; CDR3aa: CASSLGGQGFNEQYF
d_gene: TRBD1; j_gene: TRBJ1-4; v_gene: TRBV12-3/TRBV12-4; abundance: NA; CDR3nt: TGTGCCAGCAGTTCCCATGGGACAGAGGTTAATGAAAAACTGTTTTTT; CDR3aa: CASSSHGTEVNEKLFF
d_gene: NA; j_gene: TRBJ2-7; v_gene: TRBV21-1; abundance: NA; CDR3nt: TGTGCCAGCAGCAAACGGTGGACCGCTAGCTCCTACGAGCAGTACTTC; CDR3aa: CASSKRWTASSYEQYF
d_gene: NA; j_gene: TRBJ2-7; v_gene: TRBV6-4; abundance: few; CDR3nt: TGTGCCAGCAGTGACCGCCTTAAAATCTACGAGCAGTACTTC; CDR3aa: CASSDRLKIYEQYF
d_gene: NA; j_gene: TRBJ1-1; v_gene: TRBV29-1; abundance: many; CDR3nt: TGCAGCGTTCGGGGCAGACTGAACACTGAAGCTTTCTTT; CDR3aa: CSVRGRLNTEAFF
d_gene: TRBD1; j_gene: TRBJ2-1; v_gene: TRBV12-3/TRBV12-4; abundance: many; CDR3nt: TGTGCCAGCAGTCCTTCTCCGGGGACAGCCACCTACAATGAGCAGTTCTTC; CDR3aa: CASSPSPGTATYNEQFF
d_gene: TRBD1; j_gene: TRBJ2-6; v_gene: TRBV20-1; abundance: NA; CDR3nt: TGCAGTGCCGCAGACAGGGTGCTTTCCTCCGGGGCCAACGTCCTGACTTTC; CDR3aa: CSAADRVLSSGANVLTF
d_gene: NA; j_gene: TRBJ2-1; v_gene: TRBV20-1; abundance: few; CDR3nt: TGCAGTGCTAGATCTGGGGACTCGAGCTCCTACAATGAGCAGTTCTTC; CDR3aa: CSARSGDSSSYNEQFF
d_gene: NA; j_gene: TRBJ2-7; v_gene: TRBV4-2; abundance: NA; CDR3nt: TGTGCCAGCAGCCAAGCCAATTGGGACATTCAGGACGAGCAGTACTTC; CDR3aa: CASSQANWDIQDEQYF
d_gene: NA; j_gene: TRBJ1-6; v_gene: TRBV5-1; abundance: few; CDR3nt: TGCGCCAGCAGCTCGGTTGGAACCAATTCACCCCTCCACTTT; CDR3aa: CASSSVGTNSPLHF
d_gene: TRBD2; j_gene: TRBJ2-3; v_gene: TRBV9; abundance: few; CDR3nt: TGTGCCAGCAGCCCAAGAGGGACTAGCGGGGGCGGCACAGATACGCAGTATTTT; CDR3aa: CASSPRGTSGGGTDTQYF
d_gene: TRBD1; j_gene: TRBJ2-7; v_gene: TRBV6-2/TRBV6-3; abundance: NA; CDR3nt: TGTGCCAGCAGTTACCCCACAGGGGGCCCCTCCTACGAGCAGTACTTC; CDR3aa: CASSYPTGGPSYEQYF
d_gene: TRBD2; j_gene: TRBJ2-5; v_gene: TRBV4-3; abundance: NA; CDR3nt: TGCGCCAGCAGCCAAGATTGGGCTAGCGGGAACAATGAGCAGTACTTC; CDR3aa: CASSQDWASGNNEQYF
d_gene: TRBD1; j_gene: TRBJ2-5; v_gene: TRBV4-1; abundance: few; CDR3nt: TGCGCCAGCAGCCAAGACGGGATGTCCAGGGGGTCCCAGTACTTC; CDR3aa: CASSQDGMSRGSQYF
d_gene: NA; j_gene: TRBJ2-5; v_gene: TRBV5-6; abundance: once; CDR3nt: TGTGCCAGCAGCTTGGGATTGGGCAGGGGAGAGACCCAGTACTTC; CDR3aa: CASSLGLGRGETQYF
d_gene: TRBD1; j_gene: TRBJ2-1; v_gene: TRBV4-1; abundance: few; CDR3nt: TGCGCCAGCAGCGGAAGGAGGAACCCAGACAGGGAGAAATTAAGGGGTTACAATGAGCAGTTCTTC; CDR3aa: CASSGRRNPDREKLRGYNEQFF
d_gene: NA; j_gene: TRBJ2-7; v_gene: TRBV4-1; abundance: NA; CDR3nt: TGCGCCAGCAGCCAAGAGGACAGCCTAAGGTACGAGCAGTACTTC; CDR3aa: CASSQEDSLRYEQYF
d_gene: NA; j_gene: TRBJ2-4; v_gene: TRBV12-3/TRBV12-4; abundance: NA; CDR3nt: TGTGCCAGCAGTTTAGGACAGCTAAAGAAAAACATTCAGTACTTC; CDR3aa: CASSLGQLKKNIQYF
d_gene: NA; j_gene: TRBJ1-4; v_gene: TRBV12-3/TRBV12-4; abundance: NA; CDR3nt: TGTGCCAGCACACGCAACCAGGCTAATGAAAAACTGTTTTTT; CDR3aa: CASTRNQANEKLFF
d_gene: NA; j_gene: TRBJ2-3; v_gene: TRBV11-2; abundance: NA; CDR3nt: TGTGCCAGCACCCCCCTCCCAACTAGTACCCATACGCAGTATTTT; CDR3aa: CASTPLPTSTHTQYF
d_gene: NA; j_gene: TRBJ2-7; v_gene: TRBV18; abundance: NA; CDR3nt: TGTGCCAGCTCACCTGTAGCAGCGGACTCGACCGCCGGGAGCGAGCAGTACTTC; CDR3aa: CASSPVAADSTAGSEQYF
d_gene: NA; j_gene: TRBJ1-1; v_gene: TRBV28; abundance: NA; CDR3nt: TGTGCCAGCAGCCTTGACGAGGGGGGAACTGAAGCTTTCTTT; CDR3aa: CASSLDEGGTEAFF
d_gene: NA; j_gene: TRBJ2-7; v_gene: TRBV5-1; abundance: NA; CDR3nt: TGCGCCAGCAGCTCCCGACAGGAGGGTTCCTACGAGCAGTACTTC; CDR3aa: CASSSRQEGSYEQYF
d_gene: NA; j_gene: TRBJ2-1; v_gene: TRBV6-5; abundance: NA; CDR3nt: TGTGCCAGCAGTGTCCAGCGGGCTTACAATGAGCAGTTCTTC; CDR3aa: CASSVQRAYNEQFF
d_gene: NA; j_gene: TRBJ2-1; v_gene: TRBV27; abundance: NA; CDR3nt: TGTGCCAGCAGTCTAAACAGGGGGGGGTATACGGATGAGCAGTTCTTC; CDR3aa: CASSLNRGGYTDEQFF
d_gene: TRBD2; j_gene: TRBJ2-4; v_gene: TRBV7-2; abundance: many; CDR3nt: TGTGCCAGCAGCGGGACTAGCGGGGGGGACCTAGCCAAAAACATTCAGTACTTC; CDR3aa: CASSGTSGGDLAKNIQYF
d_gene: NA; j_gene: TRBJ2-5; v_gene: TRBV29-1; abundance: NA; CDR3nt: TGCAGCGGCACCCCTGGGGGGTTAGAGACCCAGTACTTC; CDR3aa: CSGTPGGLETQYF
d_gene: TRBD1; j_gene: TRBJ2-3; v_gene: TRBV5-1; abundance: NA; CDR3nt: TGCGCCGGCAGCTTCGACAGGGGCCTCCGGTATTTT; CDR3aa: CAGSFDRGLRYF
d_gene: TRBD1; j_gene: TRBJ2-2; v_gene: TRBV10-3; abundance: once; CDR3nt: TGTGCCACTACCGGGACAGGGGGCGCAGGCGGGGAGCTGTTTTTT; CDR3aa: CATTGTGGAGGELFF
d_gene: TRBD1; j_gene: TRBJ1-2; v_gene: TRBV12-3/TRBV12-4; abundance: NA; CDR3nt: TGTGCCAGCAGTGCCCAGGACAGGTACTATGGCTACACCTTC; CDR3aa: CASSAQDRYYGYTF
d_gene: NA; j_gene: TRBJ2-1; v_gene: TRBV29-1; abundance: few; CDR3nt: TGCAGCGTTGACGGCAGGGTGAGGGAGACCCAGTTCTTC; CDR3aa: CSVDGRVRETQFF
d_gene: NA; j_gene: TRBJ2-6; v_gene: TRBV12-3/TRBV12-4; abundance: NA; CDR3nt: TGTGCCAGCAGATTTAGCTCTGGGGCCAACGTCCTGACTTTC; CDR3aa: CASRFSSGANVLTF
d_gene: NA; j_gene: TRBJ1-1; v_gene: TRBV4-1; abundance: few; CDR3nt: TGCGCCAGCAGCCAAGCGTACGGGGGGGGCACTGAAGCTTTCTTT; CDR3aa: CASSQAYGGGTEAFF
d_gene: NA; j_gene: TRBJ2-1; v_gene: TRBV7-2; abundance: few; CDR3nt: TGTGCCAGCAGCTTAAATCCAGGTCTTATCTACAATGAGCAGTTCTTC; CDR3aa: CASSLNPGLIYNEQFF
d_gene: TRBD1; j_gene: TRBJ1-1; v_gene: TRBV12-3/TRBV12-4; abundance: once; CDR3nt: TGTGTCAGCAGCCTACAGGGGGGCACTGAAGCTTTCTTT; CDR3aa: CVSSLQGGTEAFF
d_gene: NA; j_gene: TRBJ1-4; v_gene: TRBV20-1; abundance: many; CDR3nt: TGCAGTGCTAGAACCTCCGCCCAAAATGAAAAACTGTTTTTT; CDR3aa: CSARTSAQNEKLFF
d_gene: NA; j_gene: TRBJ1-2; v_gene: TRBV7-2; abundance: NA; CDR3nt: TGTGCCAGCAGCTTAAGGGTGACGACAGGCGTAGTGGGTGGCTACACCTTC; CDR3aa: CASSLRVTTGVVGGYTF
d_gene: NA; j_gene: TRBJ2-1; v_gene: TRBV12-3/TRBV12-4; abundance: NA; CDR3nt: TGTGCCAGCAGTACGACTAGTATGGGATACAATGAGCAGTTCTTC; CDR3aa: CASSTTSMGYNEQFF
d_gene: NA; j_gene: TRBJ1-1; v_gene: TRBV5-6; abundance: few; CDR3nt: TGTGCCAGCAGCACCGACCAGGAGAGGGTTTACACTGAAGCTTTCTTT; CDR3aa: CASSTDQERVYTEAFF
d_gene: TRBD2; j_gene: TRBJ2-2; v_gene: TRBV20-1; abundance: NA; CDR3nt: TGCAGTGCTAGAGATAGGCTAGCGGGGTCGAACACCGGGGAGCTGTTTTTT; CDR3aa: CSARDRLAGSNTGELFF
d_gene: TRBD1; j_gene: TRBJ2-6; v_gene: TRBV7-6; abundance: NA; CDR3nt: TGTGCCAGCAGCTTAGCCCGGACAGGGGGATTTTCCTCTGGGGCCAACGTCCTGACTTTC; CDR3aa: CASSLARTGGFSSGANVLTF
d_gene: NA; j_gene: TRBJ2-2; v_gene: TRBV5-1; abundance: many; CDR3nt: TGTGCCAGCAGCTTAAGACAGAACACCGGGGAGCTGTTTTTT; CDR3aa: CASSLRQNTGELFF
d_gene: NA; j_gene: TRBJ2-4; v_gene: TRBV7-9; abundance: NA; CDR3nt: TGTGCCAGCAGTCAATTAATGGGGGGAGCTTTAGCCAAAAACATTCAGTACTTC; CDR3aa: CASSQLMGGALAKNIQYF
d_gene: NA; j_gene: TRBJ2-7; v_gene: TRBV29-1; abundance: NA; CDR3nt: TGCAGCGGGGTGCTATCCAGTACCTACGAGCGGTACTTC; CDR3aa: CSGVLSSTYERYF
d_gene: NA; j_gene: TRBJ2-3; v_gene: TRBV7-3; abundance: NA; CDR3nt: TGTGCCAGCAGCTTAGGGCCAACCCCAGCTAGCACAGATACGCAGTATTTT; CDR3aa: CASSLGPTPASTDTQYF
d_gene: NA; j_gene: TRBJ2-7; v_gene: TRBV14; abundance: NA; CDR3nt: TGTGCCAGCAGCCAGGGCCGGCTGACCTACGAGCAGTACTTC; CDR3aa: CASSQGRLTYEQYF
d_gene: NA; j_gene: TRBJ2-5; v_gene: TRBV11-2; abundance: NA; CDR3nt: TGTGCCAGCAGCTTATCGAGCAGAGAGACCCAGTACTTC; CDR3aa: CASSLSSRETQYF
d_gene: NA; j_gene: TRBJ2-7; v_gene: TRBV4-2; abundance: NA; CDR3nt: TGTGCCAGCAGCCAAACCCCTAGGGATCCCGCTTACGAGCAGTACTTC; CDR3aa: CASSQTPRDPAYEQYF
d_gene: TRBD2; j_gene: TRBJ2-3; v_gene: TRBV7-2; abundance: NA; CDR3nt: TGTGCCAGCACCTCCCGGGGGGGTAGCGGGGCCGCAGATACGCAGTATTTT; CDR3aa: CASTSRGGSGAADTQYF
d_gene: TRBD2; j_gene: TRBJ2-2; v_gene: TRBV10-3; abundance: NA; CDR3nt: TGTGCCATCAGTGAGTCTCTGGTGCTAGCGGGTGGCACCGGGGAGCTGTTTTTT; CDR3aa: CAISESLVLAGGTGELFF
d_gene: NA; j_gene: TRBJ2-3; v_gene: TRBV25-1; abundance: NA; CDR3nt: TGTGCCAGCAGTTCCGGACAGCATACGCAGTATTTT; CDR3aa: CASSSGQHTQYF